The T cell receptor (beta chain) described here comes from a study of CD8 T cells in ankylosing spondylitis. TCRdb re-called the 5' RACE reads through MiXCR, storing one row per CDR3 protein. The sample includes about 200,000 distinct CDR3 sequences, roughly 12% of them seen just once. This clonotype occurred a few times. The clonotype comes from a male donor with ankylosing spondylitis or in good health (not recorded which). Sequenced: blood, either unsorted or a sorted T cell fraction (not recorded which).

As DNA, the CDR3 is TGCGCCAGCAGCCCCGGGGTCGACCCCGTGGGGGCTTTCTTT. It codes for CASSPGVDPVGAFF. The rearrangement joins TRBV5-1 to TRBJ1-1; D is unclear. V was clipped by 4 bases and J by 11 bases, with 21 bases between them. CDR1 and CDR2 from the germline V gene are SGHRS and YFSETQ. The CDR3 runs 14 residues.